Sequencing of this T cell receptor (beta chain) was carried out in a study of blood T cell repertoires in COVID-19. The table came from immunoSEQ multiplex PCR; TCRdb's copy has only in-frame clones and leaves some out. In the table there are around 200,000 clones, about 80% of which are singletons. Germline V gene sequence: CDR1 GTSNPN, CDR2 SVGIG (reference sequence). The CDR3 has 16 amino acids. V shed 0 bases, J shed 6 bases, and the junction held 11 bases outside the gene matches. Material for sequencing was peripheral blood. This chain uses TRBV30 with TRBJ2-3; 8 bases align to TRBD2. This TCR came from a man aged 50 to 60 with active or convalescent COVID-19. CDR3 DNA sequence: TGTGCCTGGAGTGTACGGGCGGGGGGCAATTTTGATACGCAGTATTTT. This gives the protein CAWSVRAGGNFDTQYF.